This is a list of T cell receptor beta chains from one sample in a study of technical replicates of blood from several donors. The protocol was immunoSEQ multiplex PCR, while the TCRdb copy is restricted to in-frame clones and leaves out a portion. The sample lists tens of thousands of clones; roughly 88% were seen once. Sequencing was performed on PBMCs. All receptors derive from a human donor in good health. Some clones in this sample may be carry-over from other donors' samples. The CDR3 runs from the conserved cysteine through the conserved F or W. Each record gives: J gene, V gene, CDR3 protein.

>TRBJ1-1|TRBV29-1
CSGQGEDTEAFF
>TRBJ1-4|TRBV7-2
CASSVGGGNNEKLFF
>TRBJ2-1|TRBV5-4
CASSLGGTSGRRNEQFF
>TRBJ2-3|TRBV5-6
CASSLALGTQYF
>TRBJ1-2|TRBV7-9
CASSLGGQTNYGYTF
>TRBJ2-3|TRBV7-9
CASSFGVGGTDTQYF
>TRBJ1-6|TRBV5-4
CASSPSGGDLNSPLHF
>TRBJ1-1|TRBV9
CASSVDPDRREAFF
>TRBJ1-1|TRBV7-3
CASSLTGTGGAEAFF
>TRBJ2-5|TRBV4-3
CASSQATTPNGLQTQYF
>TRBJ2-7|TRBV7-2
CASSPTMGEGWDPYEQYF
>TRBJ2-7|TRBV6-6
CASSYRQAFKNEQYF